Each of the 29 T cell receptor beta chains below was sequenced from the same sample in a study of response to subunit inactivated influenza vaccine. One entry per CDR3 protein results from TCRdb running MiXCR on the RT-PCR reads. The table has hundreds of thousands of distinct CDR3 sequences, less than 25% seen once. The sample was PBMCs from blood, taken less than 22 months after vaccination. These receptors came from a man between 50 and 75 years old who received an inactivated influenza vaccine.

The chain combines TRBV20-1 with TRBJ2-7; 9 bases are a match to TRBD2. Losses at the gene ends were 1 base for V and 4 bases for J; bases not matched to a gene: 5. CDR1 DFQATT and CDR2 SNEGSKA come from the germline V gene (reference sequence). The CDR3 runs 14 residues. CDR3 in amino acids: CSARGLAEEYEQYF. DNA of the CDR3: TGCAGTGCTAGAGGACTAGCGGAAGAATACGAGCAGTACTTC.

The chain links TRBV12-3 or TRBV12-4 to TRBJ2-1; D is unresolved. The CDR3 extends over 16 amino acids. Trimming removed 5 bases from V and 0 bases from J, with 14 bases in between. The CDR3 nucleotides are TGTGCCAGCAGTGCATTATTGGGGATCTCCTACAATGAGCAGTTCTTC. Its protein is CASSALLGISYNEQFF.

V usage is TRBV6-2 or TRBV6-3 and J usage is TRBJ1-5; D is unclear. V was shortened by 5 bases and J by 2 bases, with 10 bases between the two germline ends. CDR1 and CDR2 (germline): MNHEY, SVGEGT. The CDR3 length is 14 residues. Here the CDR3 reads CASSHNLGNQPQHF. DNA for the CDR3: TGTGCCAGCAGTCATAATTTGGGCAATCAGCCCCAGCATTTT.

The CDR3 region has the DNA TGCAGTGCCAGGGAGACAAGGGAACTACCCCTCCACTTT. Translated: CSARETRELPLHF. The chain uses TRBV20-1 and TRBJ1-6; a possible D gene is TRBD1 (5 bases). The V gene lost 6 bases and the J gene lost 12 bases, with 18 bases spanning the gap. Looked up from germline, CDR1 is DFQATT and CDR2 is SNEGSKA (reference sequence). The CDR3 has 13 residues.

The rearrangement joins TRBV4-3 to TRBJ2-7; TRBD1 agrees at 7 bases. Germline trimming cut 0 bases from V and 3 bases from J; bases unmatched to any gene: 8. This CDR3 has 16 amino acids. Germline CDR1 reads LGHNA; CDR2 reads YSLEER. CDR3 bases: TGCGCCAGCAGCCAAGAAAGAGGGGGCCTTTTCTACGAGCAGTACTTC. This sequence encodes CASSQERGGLFYEQYF.

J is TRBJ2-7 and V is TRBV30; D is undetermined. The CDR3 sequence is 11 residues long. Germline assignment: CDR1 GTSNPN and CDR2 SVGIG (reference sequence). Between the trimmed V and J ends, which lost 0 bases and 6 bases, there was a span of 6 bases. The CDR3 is CAWSVSAEQYF. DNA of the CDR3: TGTGCCTGGAGTGTTTCTGCCGAGCAGTACTTC.

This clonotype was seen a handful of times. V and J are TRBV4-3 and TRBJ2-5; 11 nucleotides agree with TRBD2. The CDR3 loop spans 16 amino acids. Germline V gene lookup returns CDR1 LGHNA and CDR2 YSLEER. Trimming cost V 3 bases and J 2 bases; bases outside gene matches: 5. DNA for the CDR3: TGCGCCAGCAGCCAGTCTGGGACTAGCGGACAAGAGACCCAGTACTTC. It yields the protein CASSQSGTSGQETQYF.

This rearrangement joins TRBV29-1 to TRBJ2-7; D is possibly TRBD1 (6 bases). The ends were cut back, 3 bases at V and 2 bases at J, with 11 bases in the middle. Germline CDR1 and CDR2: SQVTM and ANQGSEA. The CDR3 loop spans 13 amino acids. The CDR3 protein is CSVERGTPYEQYF. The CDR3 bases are TGCAGCGTTGAGAGGGGGACACCCTACGAGCAGTACTTC.

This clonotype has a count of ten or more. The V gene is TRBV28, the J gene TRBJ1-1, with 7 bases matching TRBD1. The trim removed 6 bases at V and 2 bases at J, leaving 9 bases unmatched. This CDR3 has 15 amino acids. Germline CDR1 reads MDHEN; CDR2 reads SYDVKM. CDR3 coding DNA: TGTGCCAGCAGCCTCATGGGACAGCAAAACACTGAAGCTTTCTTT. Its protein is CASSLMGQQNTEAFF. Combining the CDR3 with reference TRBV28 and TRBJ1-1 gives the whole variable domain DVKVTQSSRYLVKRTGEKVFLECVQDMDHENMFWYRQDPGLGLRLIYFSYDVKMKEKGDIPEGYSVSREKKERFSLILESASTNQTSMYLCASSLMGQQNTEAFFGQGTRLTVV.

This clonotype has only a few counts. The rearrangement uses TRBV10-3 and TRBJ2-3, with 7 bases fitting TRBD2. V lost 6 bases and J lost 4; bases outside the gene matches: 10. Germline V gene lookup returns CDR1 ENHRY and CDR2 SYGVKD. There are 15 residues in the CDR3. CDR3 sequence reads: CAIRSSWGGSDTQYF. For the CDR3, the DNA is TGTGCCATCAGGTCCTCCTGGGGGGGTTCAGATACGCAGTATTTT.

The CDR3 sequence is CASSQVGAGGETQYF. The CDR3 DNA reads as TGTGCCAGCAGCCAAGTAGGCGCGGGGGGAGAGACCCAGTACTTC. The chain is built from TRBV4-2 and TRBJ2-5; 8 bases are shared with TRBD2. The CDR3 contains 15 residues. Per the germline V gene, CDR1 is LGHNA and CDR2 is YNFKEQ. Losses at the gene ends were 1 base for V and 4 bases for J; bases not matched to a gene: 5.

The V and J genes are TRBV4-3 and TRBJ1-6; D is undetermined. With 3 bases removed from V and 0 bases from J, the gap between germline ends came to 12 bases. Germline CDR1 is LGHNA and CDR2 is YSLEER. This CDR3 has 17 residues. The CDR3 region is CASSHKVASSYNSPLHF. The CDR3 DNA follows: TGCGCCAGCAGCCATAAGGTTGCCAGCTCCTATAATTCACCCCTCCACTTT.

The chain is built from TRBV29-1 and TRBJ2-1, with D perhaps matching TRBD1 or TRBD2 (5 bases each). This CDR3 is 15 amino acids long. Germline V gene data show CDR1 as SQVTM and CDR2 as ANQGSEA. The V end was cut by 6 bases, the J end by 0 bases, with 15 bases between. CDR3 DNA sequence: TGCAGCGTGGAAATCCGGGACCGCTCCTACAATGAGCAGTTCTTC. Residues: CSVEIRDRSYNEQFF.

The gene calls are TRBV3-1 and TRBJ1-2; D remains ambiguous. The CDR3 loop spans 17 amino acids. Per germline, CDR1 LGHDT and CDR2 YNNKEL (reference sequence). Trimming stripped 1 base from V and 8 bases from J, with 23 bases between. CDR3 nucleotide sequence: TGTGCCAGCAGCCAAGGGACCTTCCGGGTTCAACCGGGAGGCTACACCTTC. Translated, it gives CASSQGTFRVQPGGYTF. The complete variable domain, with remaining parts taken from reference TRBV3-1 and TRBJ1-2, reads DTAVSQTPKYLVTQMGNDKSIKCEQNLGHDTMYWYKQDSKKFLKIMFSYNNKELIINETVPNRFSPKSPDKAHLNLHINSLELGDSAVYFCASSQGTFRVQPGGYTFGSGTRLTVV.

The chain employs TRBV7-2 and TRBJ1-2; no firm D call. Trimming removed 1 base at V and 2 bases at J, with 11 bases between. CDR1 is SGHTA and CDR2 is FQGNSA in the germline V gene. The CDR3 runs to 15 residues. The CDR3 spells CASSLDPASNYGYTF. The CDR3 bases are TGTGCCAGCAGCTTAGATCCCGCCAGCAACTATGGCTACACCTTC.

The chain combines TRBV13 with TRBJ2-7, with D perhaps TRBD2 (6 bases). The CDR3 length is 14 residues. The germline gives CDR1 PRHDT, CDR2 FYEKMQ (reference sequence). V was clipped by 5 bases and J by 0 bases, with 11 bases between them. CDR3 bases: TGTGCCAGCAGCATTAGCGGTAGCTCCTACGAGCAGTACTTC. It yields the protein CASSISGSSYEQYF.

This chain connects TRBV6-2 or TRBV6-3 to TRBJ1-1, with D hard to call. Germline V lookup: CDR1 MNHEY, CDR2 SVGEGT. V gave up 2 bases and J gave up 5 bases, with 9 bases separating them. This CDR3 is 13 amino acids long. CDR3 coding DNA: TGTGCCAGCAGTTACGGACCGATGACTGAAGCTTTCTTT. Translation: CASSYGPMTEAFF.

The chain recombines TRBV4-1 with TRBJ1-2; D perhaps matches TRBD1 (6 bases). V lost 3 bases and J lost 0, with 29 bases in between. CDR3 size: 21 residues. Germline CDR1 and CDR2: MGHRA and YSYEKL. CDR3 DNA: TGCGCCAGCAGCCAGACACACCTACCCCGGCAGAGGGGGGCCTCTAACTATGGCTACACCTTC. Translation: CASSQTHLPRQRGASNYGYTF.

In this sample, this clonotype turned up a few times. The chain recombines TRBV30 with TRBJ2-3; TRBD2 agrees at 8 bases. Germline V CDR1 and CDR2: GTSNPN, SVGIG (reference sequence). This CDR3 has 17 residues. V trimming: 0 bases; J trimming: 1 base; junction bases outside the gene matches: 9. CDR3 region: CAWSVLQRERGTDTQYF. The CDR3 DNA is TGTGCCTGGAGTGTACTCCAGCGGGAGCGTGGCACAGATACGCAGTATTTT.

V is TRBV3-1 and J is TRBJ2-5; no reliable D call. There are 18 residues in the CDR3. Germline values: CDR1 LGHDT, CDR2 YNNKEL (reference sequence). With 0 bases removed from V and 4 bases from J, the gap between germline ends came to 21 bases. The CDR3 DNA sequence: TGTGCCAGCAGCCAAGATAGTCTACTGGGCCCGAACAGAGAGACCCAGTACTTC. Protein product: CASSQDSLLGPNRETQYF.

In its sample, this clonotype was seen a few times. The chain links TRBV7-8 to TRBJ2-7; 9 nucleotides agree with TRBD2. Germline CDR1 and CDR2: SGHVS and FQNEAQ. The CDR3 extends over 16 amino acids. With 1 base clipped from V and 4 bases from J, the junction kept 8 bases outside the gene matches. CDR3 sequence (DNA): TGTGCCAGCAGCTTAGAGCAGCGGGGGGAGAAGTACGAGCAGTACTTC. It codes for CASSLEQRGEKYEQYF.

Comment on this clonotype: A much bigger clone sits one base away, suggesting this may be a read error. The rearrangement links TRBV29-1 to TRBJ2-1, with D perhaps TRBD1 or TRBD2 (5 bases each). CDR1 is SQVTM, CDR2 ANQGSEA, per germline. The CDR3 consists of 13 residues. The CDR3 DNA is TGCAGCGTTGCCGCGGGCCTGGACAATGAGGAGTTCTTC. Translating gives CSVAAGLDNEEFF.

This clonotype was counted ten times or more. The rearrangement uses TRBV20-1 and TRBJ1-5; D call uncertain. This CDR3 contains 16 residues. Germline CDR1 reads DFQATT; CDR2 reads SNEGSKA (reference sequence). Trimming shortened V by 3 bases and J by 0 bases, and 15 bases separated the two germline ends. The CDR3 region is CSARGGGSYSNQPQHF. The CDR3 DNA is TGCAGTGCTAGGGGTGGAGGTTCGTATAGCAATCAGCCCCAGCATTTT.

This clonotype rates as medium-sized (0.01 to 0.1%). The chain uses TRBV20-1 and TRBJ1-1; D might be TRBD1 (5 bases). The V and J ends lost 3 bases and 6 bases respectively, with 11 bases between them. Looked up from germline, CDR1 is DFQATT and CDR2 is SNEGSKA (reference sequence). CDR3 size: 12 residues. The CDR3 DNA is TGCAGTGCTAGGGGCCAGGGATCTGAAGCTTTCTTT. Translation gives CSARGQGSEAFF.

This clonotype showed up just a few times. The CDR3 region has the DNA TGTGCCAGCAGCTTTCGGGACAGGACGAGGGTAGCTTTCTTT. As protein: CASSFRDRTRVAFF. The chain is built from TRBV7-2 and TRBJ1-1; 8 bases line up with TRBD1. The CDR3 spans 14 residues. Germline V lookup: CDR1 SGHTA, CDR2 FQGNSA. Losses at the gene ends were 3 bases for V and 10 bases for J; bases not matched to a gene: 10.

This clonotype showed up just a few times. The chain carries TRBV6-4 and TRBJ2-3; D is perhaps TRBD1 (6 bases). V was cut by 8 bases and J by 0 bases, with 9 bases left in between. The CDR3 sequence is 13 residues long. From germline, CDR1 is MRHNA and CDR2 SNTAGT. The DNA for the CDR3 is TGTGCCAGCGGGGACACTAGCACAGATACGCAGTATTTT. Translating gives CASGDTSTDTQYF.

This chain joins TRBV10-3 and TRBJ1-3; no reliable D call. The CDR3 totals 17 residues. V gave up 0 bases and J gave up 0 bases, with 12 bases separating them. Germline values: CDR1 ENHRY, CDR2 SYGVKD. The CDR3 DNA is TGTGCCATCAGTGAGTCAGGCAGGCCAAGCTCTGGAAACACCATATATTTT. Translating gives CAISESGRPSSGNTIYF.

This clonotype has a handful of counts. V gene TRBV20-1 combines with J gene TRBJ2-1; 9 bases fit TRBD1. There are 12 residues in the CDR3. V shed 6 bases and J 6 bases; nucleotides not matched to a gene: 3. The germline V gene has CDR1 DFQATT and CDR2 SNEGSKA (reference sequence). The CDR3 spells CSADRGVNEQFF. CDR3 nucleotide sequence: TGCAGTGCCGACAGGGGGGTCAATGAGCAGTTCTTC.

The CDR3 nucleotides are TGTGCCAGCAGCCCGCTAGCGGTAACCTACAATGAGCAGTTCTTC. Its translation: CASSPLAVTYNEQFF. The chain recombines TRBV7-9 with TRBJ2-1; 7 bases match TRBD2. The CDR3 runs 15 residues. Germline V gene sequence: CDR1 SEHNR, CDR2 FQNEAQ (reference sequence). V lost 5 bases to trimming and J lost 2 bases; unmatched junction nucleotides: 6.